These 27 T cell receptor beta chains share one sample of origin, sequenced in a study of Ad26.COV2.S vaccination and SARS-CoV-2 variants (dated by TCRdb to the early 2020s). The treatment or condition label of this sample denotes: 15 to 20 received Ad26.COV2.S at low or high dose, single or two shots; roughly five received placebo; per-sample allocation not given. Repertoires of vaccine and placebo recipients were sequenced from samples taken on day 63 after the first injection. Library preparation was by the immunoSEQ multiplex PCR assay. This is the immuneACCESS table as TCRdb keeps it, with only in-frame sequences that have V and J called. A part of the clones is gone; compared with another copy, unresolved V genes explain less than half, and the rest is unexplained. The sample yields 380,000 or so clones; about nine tenths were counted once. Together, the top ten hold approximately 5.9% of the sample.

The sequencing used peripheral blood, collected in a trial of Ad26.COV2.S vaccine versus placebo. The source is a person between 18 and 65 years old who received the Ad26.COV2.S COVID-19 vaccine or a placebo.

J is TRBJ1-2 and V is TRBV4-3, with D maybe TRBD1 (5 bases). Between the trimmed V and J ends, which lost 0 bases and 8 bases, there was a span of 19 bases. In germline, CDR1 is LGHNA, CDR2 YSLEER. This CDR3 contains 16 residues. CDR3 coding DNA: TGCGCCAGCAGCCAAGATAGTAACAGGCTGGTATTAGGCTACACCTTC. Residues: CASSQDSNRLVLGYTF.

This chain joins TRBV4-3 and TRBJ2-7; 9 bases fit TRBD1. The trim removed 2 bases at V and 1 base at J, leaving 9 bases unmatched. This CDR3 spans 17 amino acids. The germline gives CDR1 LGHNA, CDR2 YSLEER. The CDR3 DNA is TGCGCCAGCAGCCAATACCCGGGACAGGGTGTATCCTACGAGCAGTACTTC. Protein product: CASSQYPGQGVSYEQYF.

The V gene is TRBV6-5, the J gene TRBJ1-2, with D possibly TRBD1 on 6 matching bases. Trimming cost V 5 bases and J 3 bases, with 13 bases left between them. Germline V gene lookup returns CDR1 MNHEY and CDR2 SVGAGI. The CDR3 extends over 14 amino acids. CDR3 sequence (DNA): TGTGCCAGCAGTCTCCGGGACAAAGACTATGGCTACACCTTC. Its protein is CASSLRDKDYGYTF.

The chain recombines TRBV27 with TRBJ2-2, with TRBD2 matching over 9 bases. With V trimmed by 8 bases and J by 0 bases, 10 bases remained unmatched. CDR3 size: 17 residues. Germline loops: CDR1 MNHEY, CDR2 SMNVEV (reference sequence). The CDR3 region has the DNA TGTGCCAGCGCTCCGGGCGGGAGGGCTGCGAACACCGGGGAGCTGTTTTTT. This sequence encodes CASAPGGRAANTGELFF.

CDR3 sequence reads: CASSFEVYYYGYTF. The CDR3, as DNA: TGTGCCAGCAGTTTCGAAGTTTATTACTATGGCTACACCTTC. The V and J genes are TRBV28 and TRBJ1-2; unclear D gene. Germline CDR1 reads MDHEN; CDR2 reads SYDVKM. Trimming removed 3 bases at V and 3 bases at J, with 11 bases between. There are 14 residues in the CDR3.

The chain joins TRBV7-2 to TRBJ1-2, with TRBD1 as a possible D gene (5 bases). This CDR3 has 19 residues. Trimming removed 1 base from V and 3 bases from J, with 24 bases in between. Per germline, CDR1 SGHTA and CDR2 FQGNSA. CDR3: CASSLVSSQGLGRDYGYTF. The CDR3 DNA follows: TGTGCCAGCAGCTTAGTTAGTAGTCAGGGTTTAGGTAGGGACTATGGCTACACCTTC.

The chain couples TRBV30 to TRBJ1-6; 7 nucleotides agree with TRBD1. There are 12 residues in the CDR3. The trim removed 5 bases at V and 7 bases at J, leaving 2 bases unmatched. CDR1 and CDR2 (germline): GTSNPN, SVGIG (reference sequence). CDR3 nucleotide sequence: TGTGCCTGGGACAGGGACAATTCACCCCTCCACTTT. This codes for CAWDRDNSPLHF.

The V gene is TRBV14, the J gene TRBJ1-1, with D maybe TRBD1 (5 bases). CDR1 SGHDN and CDR2 FVKESK come from the germline V gene. The V end was cut by 0 bases, the J end by 3 bases, with 11 bases between. This CDR3 region has 15 residues. The CDR3 DNA sequence: TGTGCCAGCAGCCAAGATCTTGGGGGGGACACTGAAGCTTTCTTT. It encodes CASSQDLGGDTEAFF.

The chain recombines TRBV7-8 with TRBJ1-5; unclear D gene. Germline CDR1 and CDR2: SGHVS and FQNEAQ. Trimming removed 1 base from V and 0 bases from J, with 10 bases in between. This CDR3 has 16 residues. The CDR3 loop reads CASSLEELYSNQPQHF. The CDR3 nucleotides read TGTGCCAGCAGCTTAGAAGAGTTATATAGCAATCAGCCCCAGCATTTT.

The V and J genes are TRBV10-3 and TRBJ1-4; maybe TRBD1 (5 bases). Germline V gene sequence: CDR1 ENHRY, CDR2 SYGVKD. The CDR3 spans 17 residues. V lost 4 bases to trimming and J lost 0 bases, with 15 bases between them. CDR3 nucleotides: TGTGCCATCAGTGGGACGGGACCTGGTGCAACTAATGAAAAACTGTTTTTT. Its translation is CAISGTGPGATNEKLFF.

This sequence joins TRBV9 and TRBJ2-7; 12 nucleotides match TRBD2. The ends lost 4 bases at V and 7 bases at J; junction bases unmatched: 9. This CDR3 region has 15 residues. Germline-derived CDR1 and CDR2 are SGDLS and YYNGEE. CDR3 bases: TGTGCCAGCAGCCCGCGACTAGCGGGGGAAGGGGAGCAGTACTTC. It yields the protein CASSPRLAGEGEQYF.

The chain combines TRBV5-1 with TRBJ2-7, with 8 bases matching TRBD1. The CDR3 extends over 13 amino acids. J lost 6 bases, V lost 4 bases, and 6 bases had no gene match. CDR1 SGHRS and CDR2 YFSETQ come from the germline V gene. The CDR3, as DNA: TGCGCCAGCAGCCAAGGACAGGGAGGCGAGCAGTACTTC. Translated: CASSQGQGGEQYF.

This chain links TRBV30 with TRBJ1-1; no definite D call. Germline-derived CDR1 and CDR2 are GTSNPN and SVGIG (reference sequence). The V and J ends lost 0 bases and 1 base respectively, with 9 bases between them. The CDR3 extends over 14 amino acids. CDR3 protein: CAWSVISENTEAFF. CDR3 nucleotides: TGTGCCTGGAGTGTGATATCGGAGAACACTGAAGCTTTCTTT.

J is TRBJ2-1 and V is TRBV9; TRBD1 might be the D (6 bases). The CDR3 runs 16 residues. V lost 5 bases and J 1 base, leaving 16 bases between the germline ends. Germline CDR1 is SGDLS and CDR2 is YYNGEE. CDR3 loop: CASSGAGAGSYNEQFF. CDR3 DNA sequence: TGTGCCAGCAGTGGCGCAGGGGCAGGGTCCTACAATGAGCAGTTCTTC.

The J gene is TRBJ2-7, the V gene TRBV27; D possibly corresponds to TRBD2 (6 bases). V lost 1 base, J lost 5 bases, and 18 bases lay in between. The length of the CDR3 is 16 residues. Germline CDR1 reads MNHEY; CDR2 reads SMNVEV (reference sequence). The CDR3: CASSLYLGQGGHEQYF. In nucleotides, the CDR3 is TGTGCCAGCAGTTTATATCTTGGCCAGGGAGGCCACGAGCAGTACTTC.

The J gene is TRBJ2-7, the V gene TRBV9; TRBD1 aligns across 8 bases. Germline CDR1 SGDLS, CDR2 YYNGEE. The CDR3 consists of 16 residues. V dropped 4 bases and J dropped 4; count of bases not matched to a gene: 13. CDR3 in amino acids: CASSKTGDVSKYEQYF. The DNA for the CDR3 is TGTGCCAGCAGCAAGACAGGGGATGTATCGAAATACGAGCAGTACTTC.

V is TRBV3-1 (or the pseudogene TRBV3-2) and J is TRBJ1-1; a weak D match, TRBD1 (6 bases). Germline V lookup: CDR1 LGHDT, CDR2 YNNKEL (reference sequence). CDR3 size: 15 residues. V shed 5 bases and J shed 1 base, with 14 bases lying between them. CDR3 DNA sequence: TGTGCCAGCAGCACTAAAGCAGGGGCGAACACTGAAGCTTTCTTT. This codes for CASSTKAGANTEAFF.

This chain links TRBV19 with TRBJ1-1; D is perhaps TRBD1 (6 bases). The V end was cut by 4 bases, the J end by 8 bases, with 14 bases between. This CDR3 is built from 13 residues. Germline CDR1 reads LNHDA; CDR2 reads SQIVND (reference sequence). Here the CDR3 DNA reads TGTGCCAGTAGTACGTTCGACAGGCAAGAAGCTTTCTTT. Translating gives CASSTFDRQEAFF.

The rearrangement links TRBV7-9 to TRBJ1-2; unclear D gene. The V gene's germline CDR1 is SEHNR and CDR2 FQNEAQ (reference sequence). The V and J ends lost 5 bases and 5 bases respectively, with 12 bases between them. The CDR3 is 13 residues long. The CDR3 reads CASSPSLNYGYTF. CDR3 DNA sequence: TGTGCCAGCAGCCCAAGCCTCAATTATGGCTACACCTTC.

This chain links TRBV28 with TRBJ1-3; maybe TRBD1 (5 bases). Between the trimmed V and J ends, which lost 4 bases and 3 bases, there was a span of 10 bases. CDR1 and CDR2 (germline): MDHEN, SYDVKM. The CDR3 contains 14 residues. CDR3 sequence reads: CASSSGQLGNTIYF. DNA for the CDR3: TGTGCCAGCAGTTCCGGACAACTTGGAAACACCATATATTTT. Supplemented by reference TRBV28 and TRBJ1-3, the full variable domain reads DVKVTQSSRYLVKRTGEKVFLECVQDMDHENMFWYRQDPGLGLRLIYFSYDVKMKEKGDIPEGYSVSREKKERFSLILESASTNQTSMYLCASSSGQLGNTIYFGEGSWLTVV.

The chain joins TRBV3-1 (or the pseudogene TRBV3-2) to TRBJ2-7; 7 positions agree with TRBD1. V trimming: 4 bases; J trimming: 1 base; junction bases outside the gene matches: 10. The CDR3 totals 16 residues. In germline, CDR1 is LGHDT, CDR2 YNNKEL (reference sequence). CDR3 amino acids: CASSLWAGTDSYEQYF. As DNA, the CDR3 is TGTGCCAGCAGCCTTTGGGCCGGGACAGATTCCTACGAGCAGTACTTC.

This clone showed up just a few times. The chain has TRBV5-8 and TRBJ2-7; D gene uncertain. CDR1 and CDR2 (germline): SGHTS, YDEGEE. V lost 9 bases and J 0 bases, leaving 16 bases between the germline ends. This CDR3 is 14 amino acids long. The CDR3 is CAIRGDHLSYEQYF. The DNA for the CDR3 is TGTGCCATCCGCGGAGACCACCTCTCCTACGAGCAGTACTTC.

The V call is TRBV2, the J call TRBJ1-5, with a tentative D call TRBD1 (5 bases). Trimming pared 7 bases from V and 2 bases from J, leaving 12 bases between. Germline V lookup: CDR1 SNHLY, CDR2 FYNNEI. The CDR3 consists of 14 residues. DNA for the CDR3: TGTGCCAGCACTTACGGGGGAGGCAATCAGCCCCAGCATTTT. This codes for CASTYGGGNQPQHF.

This clone has only one observation. The V gene is TRBV28, the J gene TRBJ1-1; D possibly corresponds to TRBD1 (5 bases). This CDR3 region has 16 residues. V was clipped by 1 base and J by 4 bases, with 16 bases between them. The germline V gene has CDR1 MDHEN and CDR2 SYDVKM. DNA of the CDR3: TGTGCCAGCAGTTTATCGTGGGGGGTTTTAGGCACTGAAGCTTTCTTT. Residues: CASSLSWGVLGTEAFF.

This clone was picked up a small number of times. This chain links TRBV28 with TRBJ2-2, with 9 nucleotides matching TRBD2. The V gene end was trimmed by 3 bases and the J gene end by 3 bases; junction bases not matched to a gene: 2. Germline V gives CDR1 MDHEN, CDR2 SYDVKM. The CDR3 is 15 amino acids. Written as DNA, the CDR3 is TGTGCCAGCAGTTTGGGCGGGAGGGACACCGGGGAGCTGTTTTTT. Translating gives CASSLGGRDTGELFF.

V usage is TRBV14 and J usage is TRBJ2-7, with D possibly matching TRBD1 (6 bases). V dropped 6 bases and J dropped 1 base, with 19 bases sitting between them. The CDR3 covers 16 residues. From germline, CDR1 is SGHDN and CDR2 FVKESK. The chain's CDR3 is CASSPQGSRSSYEQYF. The CDR3 DNA is TGTGCCAGCAGTCCACAGGGTAGTAGGAGTTCCTACGAGCAGTACTTC.

The rearrangement links TRBV18 to TRBJ2-5; D is unresolved. Trimming cost V 0 bases and J 9 bases, with 14 bases left between them. Germline V lookup: CDR1 KGHSH, CDR2 LQKENI. CDR3 length: 14 amino acids. CDR3 protein: CASSPPGQESAQYF. In DNA form, the CDR3 reads TGTGCCAGCTCACCACCGGGCCAGGAATCGGCCCAGTACTTC.